These T cell receptor beta chains were read from a single sample in a study of blood T cell repertoires in COVID-19. Here immunoSEQ multiplex PCR was the method, and the copy in TCRdb shows in-frame clones only, minus some. The data contain about 37,000 clones, 75% to 90% of them seen just once; the ten biggest clones take up roughly 6.1%. The sequenced sample was peripheral blood. All receptors derive from a human donor in a cohort sampled during active COVID-19. The CDR3 runs from the conserved cysteine through the conserved F or W. D genes are given only for firm matches. Some rows mark clone size as missing; the rest say once, few, many or name a class of expanded clone.

V gene	clone size	J gene	D gene	CDR3 DNA	CDR3 protein
TRBV19	.	TRBJ1-5	TRBD1	TGTGCCAGTTGCACCGCGGGACAGAGCAATCAGCCCCAGCATTTT	CASCTAGQSNQPQHF
TRBV7-2	once	TRBJ2-3	TRBD2	TGTGCCAGCTCTAGCGGGGGGAGCGCAGATACGCAGTATTTT	CASSSGGSADTQYF
TRBV9	.	TRBJ2-1	.	TGTGCCAGCAGCGTATTAAGCAACCCGCGACTCAATGAGCAGTTCTTC	CASSVLSNPRLNEQFF
TRBV29-1	.	TRBJ1-2	.	TGCAGCGCCGAGACAGGAGTCTATGGCTACACCTTC	CSAETGVYGYTF
TRBV19	.	TRBJ1-4	TRBD1	TGTGCCAGTAGACCACCTCCGGGGACAGGGGAAAATGAAAAACTGTTTTTT	CASRPPPGTGENEKLFF
TRBV6-1	.	TRBJ2-2	TRBD1	TGTGCCAGCAGTGCCCAGACAGGGGGCAACACCGGGGAGCTGTTTTTT	CASSAQTGGNTGELFF
TRBV5-1	.	TRBJ2-3	.	TGCGCCAGCAGCTTGACAGGCAGTAGCACAGATACGCAGTATTTT	CASSLTGSSTDTQYF
TRBV7-9	few	TRBJ1-3	.	TGTGCCAGCAGCTTAGGGGCAGGCCCCTCTGGAAACACCATATATTTT	CASSLGAGPSGNTIYF
TRBV5-1	.	TRBJ1-1	.	TGCGCCAGCAGCTTGCGTGGGGGCAACACTGAAGCTTTCTTT	CASSLRGGNTEAFF
TRBV1	.	TRBJ2-5	.	TGCACCAGCAGCCAGACCGGGACAGGGGGCGTGGGGGAGACCCAGTACTTC	CTSSQTGTGGVGETQYF
TRBV3-1/TRBV3-2	few	TRBJ1-2	TRBD1	TGTGCCAGCAGCCCAGGACAGGGAGGCTACACCTTC	CASSPGQGGYTF
TRBV28	.	TRBJ1-4	TRBD1	TGTGCCAGCAGCCCACAGGGGGCGACCCCAACTAATGAAAAACTGTTTTTT	CASSPQGATPTNEKLFF
TRBV5-1	few	TRBJ2-3	TRBD2	TGCGCCAGCAACCCCTCTAGCGGGGTGACAGATACGCAGTATTTT	CASNPSSGVTDTQYF
TRBV3-1/TRBV3-2	.	TRBJ2-3	TRBD2	TGTGCCAGCAGAAGCTCTCAGCGGGGGGCCACAGATACGCAGTATTTT	CASRSSQRGATDTQYF
TRBV3-1/TRBV3-2	.	TRBJ1-1	TRBD1	TGTGCCAGCAGCCCTCGGGACAGGCGGCTGAACACTGAAGCTTTCTTT	CASSPRDRRLNTEAFF
TRBV4-3	.	TRBJ1-2	.	TGCGCCAGCAGCCAAGAAGGCCAGGGTCCGGGTGGCTACACCTTC	CASSQEGQGPGGYTF
TRBV28	.	TRBJ2-7	TRBD2	TGTGCCAGCAGGGGTAGCGGGAGGCCCGGCGAGCAGTACTTC	CASRGSGRPGEQYF
TRBV5-4	.	TRBJ2-3	.	TGTGCCAGCAGCTTGATAGCGGGGCAGGGGGCAGATACGCAGTATTTT	CASSLIAGQGADTQYF